This record concerns one T cell receptor beta chain sequence. The antigen is unknown. These data originate in a study of shared clonotypes between healthy human individuals. Study-level points and caveats: What limited the represented genetic and exposure-history diversity was the small number of donors.

CD45RO-negative, CCR7-selected cells formed the naive CD8 fraction, which excluded terminally differentiated effector memory CD45RA+ cells. Nashville, Tennessee was home to all donors, who were Caucasian adults. Looked up from germline, CDR1 is LGHNA and CDR2 is YSLEER. V shed 0 bases and J shed 3 bases, with 8 bases lying between them. The CDR3 is 14 residues long. Each subset's genomic DNA was shared equally among a number of immunoSEQ plates. The method was immunoSEQ multiplex PCR; TCRdb's version includes in-frame clones alone and lacks a portion of them. This sample has millions of clones, with less than 95% found just once.

The chain couples TRBV4-3 to TRBJ1-1; no reliable D call. The receptor's source is a man aged 18 to 30 in good health. Specimen: naive CD8+ T cells sorted from blood. The CDR3 reads CASSQDPGYTEAFF. The DNA of the CDR3 is TGCGCCAGCAGCCAAGATCCCGGTTACACTGAAGCTTTCTTT.